This record concerns one T cell receptor (beta chain) sequence. In the original workflow: Reference gene primer amplification gave estimated nucleated cell counts. Only in-frame clones appear in the TCRdb table, and some are missing; sequencing was by immunoSEQ multiplex PCR. V, J and clone size were drawn from that table, and D and trimming were deduced from the DNA. The table shows under 250,000 clones, with about nine tenths occurring only once. This record belongs to a study of blood T cell repertoires in COVID-19. As for the study in general: Italy, Spain and the United States were the sources of the convalescent and acute COVID-19 samples.

The specimen was peripheral blood. The source is a woman aged 55-75 years who had recovered from COVID-19.

The CDR3 DNA sequence: TGCGCCAGCAGCTTGTACGCGGGGGGGCGGGACGAGCAGTACTTC. It yields the protein CASSLYAGGRDEQYF. The genes are TRBV5-1 and TRBJ2-7; 9 bases are a match to TRBD2. The V segment lost 1 base and the J segment 5 bases; nucleotides outside the gene matches: 7. Germline loops: CDR1 SGHRS, CDR2 YFSETQ. This CDR3 spans 15 amino acids.